The sample holds a few counts of the clone carrying this T cell receptor beta chain. These data are taken from a study of shared clonotypes between healthy human individuals. This table comes from immunoSEQ multiplex PCR, and its TCRdb copy is limited to in-frame clones, with some not included. The sample lists about 640,000 clones; approximately 75% were seen once. The germline V gene encodes CDR1 MNHEY and CDR2 SMNVEV (reference sequence). J lost 1 base, V lost 8 bases, and 6 bases had no gene match. The CDR3 is 15 amino acids. The chain uses TRBV27 and TRBJ2-5; 11 bases are shared with TRBD2. The sequence was obtained from a woman between 25 and 40 years old in good health. Sequenced: memory CD4+ T cells sorted from blood. Subset here: CD45RA-negative fraction. CDR3 loop: CASARLAGPQETQYF. CDR3 DNA: TGTGCCAGCGCTAGACTAGCGGGACCCCAAGAGACCCAGTACTTC.